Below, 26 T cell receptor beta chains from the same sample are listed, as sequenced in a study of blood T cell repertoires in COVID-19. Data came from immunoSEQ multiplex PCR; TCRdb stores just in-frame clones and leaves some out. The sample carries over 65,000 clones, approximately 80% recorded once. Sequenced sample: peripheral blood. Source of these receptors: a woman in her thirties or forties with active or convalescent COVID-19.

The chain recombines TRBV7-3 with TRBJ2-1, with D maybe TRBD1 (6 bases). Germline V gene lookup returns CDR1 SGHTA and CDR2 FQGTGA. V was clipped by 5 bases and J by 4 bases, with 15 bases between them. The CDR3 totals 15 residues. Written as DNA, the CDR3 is TGTGCCAGCAGCCCAACAGGGTTAGAGTACAATGAGCAGTTCTTC. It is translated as CASSPTGLEYNEQFF.

The CDR3: CASSLGPISGGAGNEQFF. CDR3 DNA sequence: TGCGCCAGCAGCTTGGGTCCCATTAGCGGGGGGGCTGGTAATGAGCAGTTCTTC. This sequence joins TRBV5-1 and TRBJ2-1, with TRBD2 matching 11 bases. Germline CDR1 and CDR2: SGHRS and YFSETQ. The junction had 12 bases not matched to a gene; V was cut back by 0 bases and J by 7 bases. This CDR3 has 18 residues.

The CDR3, as DNA: TGTGCCAGCAGCGGGGACAGGGGGCGCTTGGAAAAACTGTTTTTT. Translation gives CASSGDRGRLEKLFF. J is TRBJ1-4 and V is TRBV5-4; 12 positions agree with TRBD1. Per the germline V gene, CDR1 is SGHNT and CDR2 is YYREEE (reference sequence). Losses at the gene ends were 4 bases for V and 8 bases for J; bases not matched to a gene: 6. This CDR3 contains 15 residues.

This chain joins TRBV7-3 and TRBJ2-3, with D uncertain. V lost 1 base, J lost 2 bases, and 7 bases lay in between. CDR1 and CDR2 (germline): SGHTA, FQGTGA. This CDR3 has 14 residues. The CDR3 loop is CASSLNPDTDTQYF. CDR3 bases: TGTGCCAGCAGCTTAAATCCAGACACAGATACGCAGTATTTT.

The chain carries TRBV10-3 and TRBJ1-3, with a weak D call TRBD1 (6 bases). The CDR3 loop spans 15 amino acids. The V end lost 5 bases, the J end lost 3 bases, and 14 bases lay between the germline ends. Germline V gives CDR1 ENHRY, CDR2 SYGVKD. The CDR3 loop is CAISSAGTLGNTIYF. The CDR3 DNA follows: TGTGCCATCAGTTCCGCCGGGACACTTGGAAACACCATATATTTT.

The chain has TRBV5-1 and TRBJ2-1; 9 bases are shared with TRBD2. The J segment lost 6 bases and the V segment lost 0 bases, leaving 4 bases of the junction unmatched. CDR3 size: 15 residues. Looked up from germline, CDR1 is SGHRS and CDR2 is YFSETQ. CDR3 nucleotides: TGCGCCAGCAGCTTGGGGAGCGGGAGGACCAATGAGCAGTTCTTC. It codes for CASSLGSGRTNEQFF.

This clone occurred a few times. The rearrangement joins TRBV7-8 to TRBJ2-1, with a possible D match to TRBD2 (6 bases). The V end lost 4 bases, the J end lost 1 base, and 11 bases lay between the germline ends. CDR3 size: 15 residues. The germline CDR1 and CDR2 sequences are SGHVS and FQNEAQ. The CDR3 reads CASSSGLSSYNEQFF. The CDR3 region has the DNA TGTGCCAGCAGCTCGGGACTTAGTTCCTACAATGAGCAGTTCTTC.

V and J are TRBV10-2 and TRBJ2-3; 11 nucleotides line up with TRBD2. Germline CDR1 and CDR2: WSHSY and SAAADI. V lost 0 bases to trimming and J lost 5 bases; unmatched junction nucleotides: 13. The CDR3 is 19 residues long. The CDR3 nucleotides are TGCGCCAGCAGTGAGTCGAGACGTAGAACTAGCGGGAGATTAGATACGCAGTATTTT. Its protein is CASSESRRRTSGRLDTQYF.

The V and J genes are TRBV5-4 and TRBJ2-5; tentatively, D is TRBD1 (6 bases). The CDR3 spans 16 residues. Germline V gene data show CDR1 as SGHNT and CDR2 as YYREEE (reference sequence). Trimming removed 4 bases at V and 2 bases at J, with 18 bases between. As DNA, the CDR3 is TGTGCCAGCAGCCCCCTGGGGGCAAATCTTCAAGAGACCCAGTACTTC. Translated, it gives CASSPLGANLQETQYF. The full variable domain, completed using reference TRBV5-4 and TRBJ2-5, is ETGVTQSPTHLIKTRGQQVTLRCSSQSGHNTVSWYQQALGQGPQFIFQYYREEENGRGNFPPRFSGLQFPNYSSELNVNALELDDSALYLCASSPLGANLQETQYFGPGTRLLVL.

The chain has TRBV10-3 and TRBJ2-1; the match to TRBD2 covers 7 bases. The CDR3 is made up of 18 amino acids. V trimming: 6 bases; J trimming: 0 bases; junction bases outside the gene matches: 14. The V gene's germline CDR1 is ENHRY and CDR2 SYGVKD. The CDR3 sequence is CAIRPTLADPFSYNEQFF. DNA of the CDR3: TGTGCCATCAGACCCACCCTAGCGGACCCTTTCTCCTACAATGAGCAGTTCTTC.

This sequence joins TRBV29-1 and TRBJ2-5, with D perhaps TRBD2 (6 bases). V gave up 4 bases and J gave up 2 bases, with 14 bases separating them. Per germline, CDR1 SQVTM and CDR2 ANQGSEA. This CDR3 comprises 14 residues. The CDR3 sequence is CSVVSGVIQETQYF. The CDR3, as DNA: TGCAGCGTTGTATCGGGAGTGATTCAAGAGACCCAGTACTTC. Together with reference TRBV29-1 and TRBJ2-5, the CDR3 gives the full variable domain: SAVISQKPSRDICQRGTSLTIQCQVDSQVTMMFWYRQQPGQSLTLIATANQGSEATYESGFVIDKFPISRPNLTFSTLTVSNMSPEDSSIYLCSVVSGVIQETQYFGPGTRLLVL.

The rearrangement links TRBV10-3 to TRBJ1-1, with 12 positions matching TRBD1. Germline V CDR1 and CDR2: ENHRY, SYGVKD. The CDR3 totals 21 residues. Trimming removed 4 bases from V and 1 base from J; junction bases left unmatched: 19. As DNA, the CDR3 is TGTGCCATCAGTGTTTTCCCGGGGGGGACAGGGGGCGCGAGGAGGAACACTGAAGCTTTCTTT. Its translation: CAISVFPGGTGGARRNTEAFF.

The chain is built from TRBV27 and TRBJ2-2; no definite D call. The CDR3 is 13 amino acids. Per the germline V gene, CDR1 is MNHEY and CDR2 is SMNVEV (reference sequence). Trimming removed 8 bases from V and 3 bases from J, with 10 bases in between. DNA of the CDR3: TGTGCCAGCCAAATAGGAGACACCGGGGAGCTGTTTTTT. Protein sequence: CASQIGDTGELFF.

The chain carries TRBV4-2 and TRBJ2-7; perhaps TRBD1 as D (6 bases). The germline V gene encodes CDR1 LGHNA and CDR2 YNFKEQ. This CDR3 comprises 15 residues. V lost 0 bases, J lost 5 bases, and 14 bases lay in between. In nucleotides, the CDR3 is TGTGCCAGCAGCCAAGATTTACGGGACACAGACGAGCAGTACTTC. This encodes CASSQDLRDTDEQYF.

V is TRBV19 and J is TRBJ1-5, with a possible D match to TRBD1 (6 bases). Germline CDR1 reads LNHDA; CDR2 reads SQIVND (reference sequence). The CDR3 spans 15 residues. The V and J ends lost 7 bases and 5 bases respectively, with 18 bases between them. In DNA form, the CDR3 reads TGTGCCAGTACCTTAAATGGGGGGGCATATCAGCCCCAGCATTTT. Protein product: CASTLNGGAYQPQHF.

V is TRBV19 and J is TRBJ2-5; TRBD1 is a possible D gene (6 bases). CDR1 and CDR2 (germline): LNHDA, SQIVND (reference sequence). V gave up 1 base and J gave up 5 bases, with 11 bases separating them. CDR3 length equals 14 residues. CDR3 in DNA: TGTGCCAGTAGTATAGGTAAAAGGGGGGAGACCCAGTACTTC. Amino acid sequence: CASSIGKRGETQYF.

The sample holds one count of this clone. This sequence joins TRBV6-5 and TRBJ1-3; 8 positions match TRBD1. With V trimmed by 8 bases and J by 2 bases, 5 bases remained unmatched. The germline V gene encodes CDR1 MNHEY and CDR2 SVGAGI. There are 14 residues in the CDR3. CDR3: CASARQGPGNTIYF. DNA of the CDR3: TGTGCCAGCGCGAGACAGGGGCCTGGAAACACCATATATTTT.

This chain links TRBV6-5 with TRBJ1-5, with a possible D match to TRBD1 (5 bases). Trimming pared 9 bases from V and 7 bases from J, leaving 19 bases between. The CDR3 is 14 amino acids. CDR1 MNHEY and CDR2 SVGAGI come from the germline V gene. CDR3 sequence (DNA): TGTGCCAGTAGATCTGGAGGGGCTGGGCAGCCCCAGCATTTT. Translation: CASRSGGAGQPQHF.

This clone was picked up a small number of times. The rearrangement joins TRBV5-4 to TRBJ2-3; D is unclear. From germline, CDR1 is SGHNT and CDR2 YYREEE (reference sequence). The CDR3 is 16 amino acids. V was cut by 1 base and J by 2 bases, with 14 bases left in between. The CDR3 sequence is CASSLNRGGDTDTQYF. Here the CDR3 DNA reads TGTGCCAGCAGCTTGAATCGTGGCGGAGACACAGATACGCAGTATTTT.

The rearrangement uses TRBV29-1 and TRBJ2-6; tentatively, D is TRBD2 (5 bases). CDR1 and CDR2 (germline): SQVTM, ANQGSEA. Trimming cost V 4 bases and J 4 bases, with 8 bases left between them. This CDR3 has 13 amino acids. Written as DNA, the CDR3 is TGCAGCGTTGTGAGGAGGGGGGCCAACGTCCTGACTTTC. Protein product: CSVVRRGANVLTF. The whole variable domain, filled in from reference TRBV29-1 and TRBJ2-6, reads SAVISQKPSRDICQRGTSLTIQCQVDSQVTMMFWYRQQPGQSLTLIATANQGSEATYESGFVIDKFPISRPNLTFSTLTVSNMSPEDSSIYLCSVVRRGANVLTFGAGSRLTVL.

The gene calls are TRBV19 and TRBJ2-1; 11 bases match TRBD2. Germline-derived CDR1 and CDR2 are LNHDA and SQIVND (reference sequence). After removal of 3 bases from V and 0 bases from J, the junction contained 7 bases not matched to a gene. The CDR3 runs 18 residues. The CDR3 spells CASSMGLAGGTSYNEQFF. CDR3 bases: TGTGCCAGTAGTATGGGGCTAGCGGGGGGTACCTCCTACAATGAGCAGTTCTTC. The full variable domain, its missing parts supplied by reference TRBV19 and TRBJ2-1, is DGGITQSPKYLFRKEGQNVTLSCEQNLNHDAMYWYRQDPGQGLRLIYYSQIVNDFQKGDIAEGYSVSREKKESFPLTVTSAQKNPTAFYLCASSMGLAGGTSYNEQFFGPGTRLTVL.

The CDR3 sequence: CASSQDRRDFDEQFF. CDR3 bases: TGTGCCAGCAGCCAAGATAGACGGGACTTTGATGAGCAGTTCTTC. The chain recombines TRBV4-2 with TRBJ2-1, with D perhaps matching TRBD2 (6 bases). This CDR3 region has 15 residues. Deletions cut 0 bases from V and 8 bases from J, with 14 bases between. The germline gives CDR1 LGHNA, CDR2 YNFKEQ.

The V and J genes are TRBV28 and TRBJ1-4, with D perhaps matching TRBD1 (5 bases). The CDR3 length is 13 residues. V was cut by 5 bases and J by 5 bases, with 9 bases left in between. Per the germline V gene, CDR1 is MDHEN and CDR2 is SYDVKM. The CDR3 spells CASSGGANEKLFF. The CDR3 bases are TGTGCCAGCAGTGGAGGGGCGAATGAAAAACTGTTTTTT.

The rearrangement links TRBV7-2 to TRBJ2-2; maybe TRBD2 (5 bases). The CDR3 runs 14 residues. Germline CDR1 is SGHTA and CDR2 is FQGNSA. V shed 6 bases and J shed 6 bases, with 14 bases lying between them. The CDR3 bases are TGTGCCAGCAGTCCTCAACACGGGGCCGGGGAGCTGTTTTTT. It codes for CASSPQHGAGELFF. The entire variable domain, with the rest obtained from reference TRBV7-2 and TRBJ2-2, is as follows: GAGVSQSPSNKVTEKGKDVELRCDPISGHTALYWYRQSLGQGLEFLIYFQGNSAPDKSGLPSDRFSAERTGGSVSTLTIQRTQQEDSAVYLCASSPQHGAGELFFGEGSRLTVL.

The CDR3 bases are TGTGCCATCAGTGAGTTAGCTGGAAACACCATATATTTT. Protein: CAISELAGNTIYF. The chain employs TRBV10-3 and TRBJ1-3, with D hard to call. The V end lost 1 base, the J end lost 2 bases, and 3 bases lay between the germline ends. The length of the CDR3 is 13 residues. Looked up from germline, CDR1 is ENHRY and CDR2 is SYGVKD.

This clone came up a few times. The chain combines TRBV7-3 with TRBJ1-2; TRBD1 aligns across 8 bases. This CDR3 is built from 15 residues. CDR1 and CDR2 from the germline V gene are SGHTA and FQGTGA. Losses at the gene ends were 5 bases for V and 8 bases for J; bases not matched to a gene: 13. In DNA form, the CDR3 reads TGTGCCAGCAGCCCGGGAACTGACAGGGGTAAAGGCTACACCTTC. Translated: CASSPGTDRGKGYTF.